A selection of T cell receptor beta chains follows, all from one sample in a study of blood T cell repertoires in COVID-19. The data were produced by immunoSEQ multiplex PCR, yet TCRdb's version contains in-frame clones alone and is incomplete. Of 150,000 to 200,000 clones in the sample, 80% to 85% were seen once. Material: peripheral blood. These receptors all come from a human donor with acute or convalescent COVID-19. The donor label of this sample is uncertain. The CDR3 runs from the conserved cysteine through the conserved F or W. D genes are given only for firm matches. The size of a clone is reported for some rows only, either as once, few or many, or as a class for expanded clones.

j_gene | d_gene | abundance | v_gene | CDR3nt | CDR3aa
TRBJ2-3 | TRBD1 | NA | TRBV7-8 | TGTGCCAGCAGCTTAACGGGACAGACAGATACGCAGTATTTT | CASSLTGQTDTQYF
TRBJ2-1 | TRBD1 | NA | TRBV19 | TGTGCCAGCCTCCCCAGAGGACAGGGCGGCGAGCAGTTCTTC | CASLPRGQGGEQFF
TRBJ1-4 | TRBD1 | NA | TRBV5-6 | TGTGCCAGCAGCTTGACCGGGACAGGCCCCAAAACTTTAGTTTTT | CASSLTGTGPKTLVF
TRBJ2-1 | TRBD2 | NA | TRBV28 | TGTGCCAGCAGTTTTGGGCTAGCGGGAGGGCCGGGTGAGCAGTTCTTC | CASSFGLAGGPGEQFF
TRBJ2-1 | NA | NA | TRBV30 | TGTGCCTGGTCCATGGGGGGGGACAACAATGAGCAGTTCTTC | CAWSMGGDNNEQFF
TRBJ2-3 | TRBD2 | NA | TRBV6-6 | TGTGCCAGCAAACAAACTAGCGGGACAGATACGCAGTATTTT | CASKQTSGTDTQYF
TRBJ2-3 | NA | NA | TRBV3-1/TRBV3-2 | TGTGCCAGCAGCCAAGACTTTAGCGGCACAGATACGCAGTATTTT | CASSQDFSGTDTQYF
TRBJ2-3 | NA | once | TRBV9 | TGTGCCAGCAGCCCCGACTCCCGGAGCACAGATACGCAGTATTTT | CASSPDSRSTDTQYF
TRBJ2-3 | TRBD1 | NA | TRBV5-6 | TGTGCCAGCAGCTTTAAGACAGGGGGCATCTCAGATACGCAGTATTTT | CASSFKTGGISDTQYF
TRBJ2-2 | TRBD2 | NA | TRBV2 | TGTGCCAGCAGTGAGGGGGGGGTGCCACTCACCGGGGAGCTGTTTTTT | CASSEGGVPLTGELFF
TRBJ1-4 | NA | few | TRBV27 | TGTGCCAGCAGTCCGGGTGCAACTAATGAAAAACTGTTTTTT | CASSPGATNEKLFF
TRBJ1-1 | NA | NA | TRBV3-1/TRBV3-2 | TGTGCCAGCAGCCAAAACAGGGCGGGTGAAGCTTTCTTT | CASSQNRAGEAFF
TRBJ2-1 | TRBD1 | NA | TRBV7-3 | TGTGCCAGCAGCACCCACGCCGGGACAGGGGGCGAGAATGAGCAGTTCTTC | CASSTHAGTGGENEQFF
TRBJ1-2 | NA | NA | TRBV2 | TGTGCCAGCAGTGAAAGCAGGCTCTATGGCTACACCTTC | CASSESRLYGYTF
TRBJ2-1 | NA | NA | TRBV11-1 | TGTGCCAGCAGCTTGCAGGCGCGCTCCTACAATGAGCAGTTCTTC | CASSLQARSYNEQFF
TRBJ2-3 | TRBD1 | NA | TRBV7-9 | TGTGCCAGCAGCTTAGTGGGGACAGGGGAGAAAGATACGCAGTATTTT | CASSLVGTGEKDTQYF
TRBJ2-3 | NA | many | TRBV7-2 | TGTGCCAACATAGCGTCTAGCACAGATACGCAGTATTTT | CANIASSTDTQYF
TRBJ1-1 | NA | NA | TRBV19 | TGTGCCAGTAGTGTATTACAATTGAACACTGAAGCTTTCTTT | CASSVLQLNTEAFF
TRBJ2-3 | TRBD2 | NA | TRBV19 | TGTGCCAGTAGTGCTACTAGCGGGACCCTCGCTAGCACAGATACGCAGTATTTT | CASSATSGTLASTDTQYF
TRBJ1-2 | TRBD1 | many | TRBV2 | TGTGCCAGCAGTGGCGGACAGGGGGGATCGTATGGCTACACCTTC | CASSGGQGGSYGYTF
TRBJ1-1 | NA | NA | TRBV5-1 | TGCGCCAGCAGGAATGGGGGGGAGAACACTGAAGCTTTCTTT | CASRNGGENTEAFF
TRBJ2-7 | NA | many | TRBV11-1 | TGTGCCAGCAGCTTAGTCGGGAATAGCCGCGAGCAGTACTTC | CASSLVGNSREQYF
TRBJ1-2 | TRBD1 | NA | TRBV3-1/TRBV3-2 | TGTGCCAGCAGCGGGGGACAGGGGTCCTATGGCTACACCTTC | CASSGGQGSYGYTF
TRBJ1-1 | TRBD1 | NA | TRBV28 | TGTGCCAGTACCGGGACAGGGAGGACTGAAGCTTTCTTT | CASTGTGRTEAFF
TRBJ2-5 | NA | few | TRBV30 | TGTGCCTGGGGTGGACAGAGCGCCGGGCAAGAGACCCAGTACTTC | CAWGGQSAGQETQYF
TRBJ2-7 | TRBD2 | NA | TRBV5-1 | TGCGCCAGCAGCCTCGAAGTTGCGGGAGATGGCGAGCAGTACTTC | CASSLEVAGDGEQYF
TRBJ1-1 | TRBD1 | once | TRBV6-6 | TGTGCCAGCAGCCTGACAGGGGGGGACACTGAAGCTTTCTTT | CASSLTGGDTEAFF
TRBJ2-1 | NA | once | TRBV7-6 | TGTGCCAGCAGCTTAGGAAGGCTAGGATTCAATGAGCAGTTCTTC | CASSLGRLGFNEQFF
TRBJ2-5 | TRBD2 | NA | TRBV5-1 | TGCGCCAGCAGCTTGGAGGTCGGGAGGGTTTGGGAGACCCAGTACTTC | CASSLEVGRVWETQYF
TRBJ2-7 | TRBD2 | NA | TRBV5-8 | TGTGCCAGCAGCTTACTCCCGGGACTAGCGGGAGGGTTAAAATCCTACGAGCAGTACTTC | CASSLLPGLAGGLKSYEQYF
TRBJ1-1 | NA | NA | TRBV5-6 | TGTGCCAGCAGCCCCCTGGGGGGAGGTCTGAACACTGAAGCTTTCTTT | CASSPLGGGLNTEAFF
TRBJ1-2 | NA | NA | TRBV30 | TGTGCCTGGGATCGACCCTCGGGGTACGGCTACACCTTC | CAWDRPSGYGYTF
TRBJ1-2 | TRBD1 | NA | TRBV27 | TGTGCCAGCAGTCCGGGACAGGGTGAATTGTATGGCTACACCTTC | CASSPGQGELYGYTF
TRBJ2-5 | TRBD1 | NA | TRBV7-3 | TGTGCCAGCAGCCCCGGACAGGGGGTAAGGAAGGAGACCCAGTACTTC | CASSPGQGVRKETQYF
TRBJ2-5 | TRBD2 | NA | TRBV2 | TGTGCCGGCCGAGCGTCTAGGAGCGGGGGGGCGCAAGAGACCCAGTACTTC | CAGRASRSGGAQETQYF
TRBJ1-5 | NA | few | TRBV9 | TGTGCCAGCAGCGTAGGGGAGGGGGGTCGCAATCAGCCCCAGCATTTT | CASSVGEGGRNQPQHF
TRBJ2-1 | NA | NA | TRBV7-9 | TGTGCCAGCAGCCCCCCCATACTACGCGGGCACATGAATGAGCAGTTCTTC | CASSPPILRGHMNEQFF
TRBJ1-5 | TRBD1 | once | TRBV28 | TGTGCCAGCAGACCTGGACAGGGCCGTCAGCCCCAGCATTTT | CASRPGQGRQPQHF
TRBJ2-1 | TRBD1 | NA | TRBV24-1 | TGTGCCACCAGTGATCCCAGGGGGACCTACAATGAGCAGTTCTTC | CATSDPRGTYNEQFF
TRBJ1-1 | NA | few | TRBV6-5 | TGTGCCAGCAGCCAGGGCCAAGGGACTGAAGCTTTCTTT | CASSQGQGTEAFF
TRBJ2-3 | NA | once | TRBV21-1 | TGTGCCAGCAGCCCGCTACTAGCGGGGTCCACAGATACGCAGTATTTT | CASSPLLAGSTDTQYF
TRBJ2-7 | NA | NA | TRBV19 | TGTGCCAGTAGTACCTACAGTTACGAGCAGTACTTC | CASSTYSYEQYF
TRBJ2-3 | TRBD2 | NA | TRBV18 | TGTGCCAGCTCACCACGGGCGGGAGGGGAGACAGATACGCAGTATTTT | CASSPRAGGETDTQYF
TRBJ1-1 | NA | NA | TRBV5-5 | TGTGCCAGCAGCTTGCGGCTGGGGAGGACTGAAGCTTTCTTT | CASSLRLGRTEAFF
TRBJ1-3 | NA | NA | TRBV6-1 | TGTGCCAGCAGTGGACTATACACATCCTCTGGAAACACCATATATTTT | CASSGLYTSSGNTIYF